This TCR beta chain comes out of a study of blood T cell repertoires in COVID-19. Study at large: The study drew acute and convalescent COVID-19 samples from the United States, Italy and Spain. The analysed material was cDNA or gDNA that came from T cells, B-cell-depleted T cells, or PBMCs.

There are a few counts of this clone. V gave up 7 bases and J gave up 0 bases, with 12 bases separating them. The CDR3 is 14 residues long. Per the germline V gene, CDR1 is SNHLY and CDR2 is FYNNEI. Per the original methods: Using reference gene primer amplification, nucleated cell counts were estimated. Profiling relied on immunoSEQ multiplex PCR, and the TCRdb table lists in-frame clones only, not all of them. That table is the source of V, J and clone size, and D and trimming were worked out from the DNA. This sample yields some 230,000 clones, of which 70% to 90% are seen a single time; around 3% belongs to the top ten.

What was sequenced was peripheral blood. This clonotype originated in a middle-aged man who had recovered from COVID-19. The chain uses TRBV2 and TRBJ1-1; D perhaps matches TRBD1 (6 bases). CDR3 nucleotides: TGTGCCAGCAAGACAGGAAACATGAACACTGAAGCTTTCTTT. Its protein is CASKTGNMNTEAFF.